The 7 T cell receptor beta chains given below trace back to one sample, sequenced in a study of cytomegalovirus exposure and HLA in healthy donors. PCR amplification relied on 60 Vbeta primers (plus 13 Jbeta primers). Assay: immunoSEQ multiplex PCR; the TCRdb copy retains only in-frame clones and omits some. Among fewer than 180,000 clones listed, approximately 60% were seen once. The material sequenced was PBMCs. Receptor source: a woman aged 60-75 years in good health and CMV-seropositive.

The chain uses TRBV7-9 and TRBJ2-1, with 10 nucleotides matching TRBD2. This CDR3 is built from 15 residues. The germline V gene encodes CDR1 SEHNR and CDR2 FQNEAQ (reference sequence). The trim removed 6 bases at V and 4 bases at J, leaving 6 bases unmatched. CDR3 coding DNA: TGTGCCAGCAGATCTAGCGGGAGCGCTTACAATGAGCAGTTCTTC. It is translated as CASRSSGSAYNEQFF.

The chain joins TRBV5-1 to TRBJ2-7; 7 bases align to TRBD1. The trim removed 0 bases at V and 4 bases at J, leaving 7 bases unmatched. Per germline, CDR1 SGHRS and CDR2 YFSETQ. CDR3 size: 15 residues. The CDR3 spells CASSLVPGQQYEQYF. The CDR3 DNA follows: TGCGCCAGCAGCTTGGTACCGGGACAGCAATACGAGCAGTACTTC.

The chain couples TRBV19 to TRBJ2-7; D call uncertain. V was pared by 1 base and J by 0 bases, with 4 bases between. This CDR3 has 13 amino acids. Per the germline V gene, CDR1 is LNHDA and CDR2 is SQIVND (reference sequence). The CDR3 DNA is TGTGCCAGTAGTATAGGTCGCTCCTACGAGCAGTACTTC. Encoded protein: CASSIGRSYEQYF.

The chain employs TRBV5-4 and TRBJ2-6, with D perhaps TRBD2 (6 bases). Germline assignment: CDR1 SGHNT and CDR2 YYREEE (reference sequence). The V and J ends lost 2 bases and 1 base respectively, with 7 bases between them. The CDR3 sequence is 15 residues long. The DNA for the CDR3 is TGTGCCAGCAGCTTTCGGGGGTCTGGGGCCAACGTCCTGACTTTC. It translates to CASSFRGSGANVLTF.

A few counts support this clone. The chain joins TRBV5-4 to TRBJ2-1, with TRBD2 matching over 7 bases. From germline, CDR1 is SGHNT and CDR2 YYREEE (reference sequence). V shed 4 bases and J 0 bases; nucleotides not matched to a gene: 7. The CDR3 extends over 16 amino acids. CDR3 amino acids: CASSGGGRPSYNEQFF. The CDR3 nucleotides are TGTGCCAGCAGCGGGGGGGGACGTCCCTCCTACAATGAGCAGTTCTTC.

The chain has TRBV6-5 and TRBJ2-1, with a possible D match to TRBD1 (6 bases). Germline-derived CDR1 and CDR2 are MNHEY and SVGAGI. The V end lost 1 base, the J end lost 7 bases, and 14 bases lay between the germline ends. The CDR3 runs 15 residues. The CDR3 nucleotides read TGTGCCAGCAGTTACTTAAGGACAGAGGTAAATGAGCAGTTCTTC. It yields the protein CASSYLRTEVNEQFF.

The rearrangement joins TRBV13 to TRBJ2-2, with a weak D call TRBD2 (6 bases). The CDR3 consists of 15 residues. V dropped 4 bases and J dropped 3 bases, with 12 bases sitting between them. Germline CDR1 and CDR2: PRHDT and FYEKMQ (reference sequence). The CDR3 sequence is CASSSTGTYTGELFF. The CDR3 DNA reads TGTGCCAGCAGCTCCACCGGGACTTACACCGGGGAGCTGTTTTTT.